This T cell receptor (beta chain) emerged from a study of cytomegalovirus exposure and HLA in healthy donors. Deletions cut 2 bases from V and 2 bases from J, with 13 bases between. The CDR3 loop spans 15 amino acids. Looked up from germline, CDR1 is SGHTA and CDR2 is FQGNSA. The method was immunoSEQ multiplex PCR; TCRdb's version includes in-frame clones alone and lacks a portion of them. The sample lists some 150,000 clones; approximately 88% were seen once. Sequences were obtained from PBMCs. The chain has TRBV7-2 and TRBJ2-7, with D perhaps matching TRBD2 (6 bases). The sequence was obtained from a young woman in good health and CMV-seropositive. The CDR3 here is CASSLSLPGAYEQYF. Written as DNA, the CDR3 is TGTGCCAGCAGCTTAAGTCTTCCGGGGGCCTACGAGCAGTACTTC. Using reference TRBV7-2 and TRBJ2-7 for the parts outside the CDR3, the full variable domain is GAGVSQSPSNKVTEKGKDVELRCDPISGHTALYWYRQSLGQGLEFLIYFQGNSAPDKSGLPSDRFSAERTGGSVSTLTIQRTQQEDSAVYLCASSLSLPGAYEQYFGPGTRLTVT.